The rows below give T cell receptor beta chains drawn from one sample of a study of T cell repertoires in cytomegalovirus infection. TCRdb fed the reads into MiXCR, producing one record per CDR3 protein. In the table there are almost 300,000 distinct CDR3 sequences, roughly a tenth of which are singletons. Sequencing was carried out using PBMCs. These receptor sequences come from a human donor in good health (CMV status not recorded). Some clones in this sample may be carry-over from other donors' samples. Both conserved end residues are part of each CDR3. The order of the fields is V gene, J gene, clone size, D gene, CDR3 length, CDR3 DNA, CDR3 protein. A D gene is named only where the DNA matches it firmly. For some rows the clone size is stated as once, few or many, or as a class when expanded; others skip it.

>TRBV14|TRBJ2-1|many|.|13
TGTGCCAGCAGCCCCTATGTCGGCAATGAGCAGTTCTTC
CASSPYVGNEQFF
>TRBV6-1|TRBJ2-1|.|.|14
TGTGCCAGCAGGACCCGTAGTTCCTACAATGAGCAGTTCTTC
CASRTRSSYNEQFF
>TRBV28|TRBJ2-3|many|.|16
TGTGCCAGCAGTTCCCCAGTTGACTACAACACAGATACGCAGTATTTT
CASSSPVDYNTDTQYF
>TRBV28|TRBJ1-2|many|.|12
TGTGCCAGCAGCCAGGACCACTATGGCTACACCTTC
CASSQDHYGYTF
>TRBV7-6|TRBJ2-5|many|TRBD1|15
TGTGCCAGCAGCTGGGGACAGGGGGCCCAAGAGACCCAGTACTTC
CASSWGQGAQETQYF
>TRBV19|TRBJ2-3|many|.|13
TGTGCCAGTAGTAGGCTAAGCAAAGATACGCAGTATTTT
CASSRLSKDTQYF
>TRBV28|TRBJ1-1|few|.|14
TGTGCCAGCCGTCAGTGGGGGTTGAACACTGAAGCTTTCTTT
CASRQWGLNTEAFF
>TRBV18|TRBJ1-3|many|TRBD1|15
TGTGCCAGCTCACGGGACAGGACCTCTGGAAACACCATATATTTT
CASSRDRTSGNTIYF
>TRBV5-6|TRBJ2-3|.|TRBD1|16
TGTGCCAGCAGCTTGGCCCCAGGGGGCAGCACAGATACGCAGTATTTT
CASSLAPGGSTDTQYF
>TRBV20-1|TRBJ1-6|few|.|15
TGCAGTGCTAGAAATCCGGGACGCTTAAATTCACCCCTCCACTTT
CSARNPGRLNSPLHF
>TRBV29-1|TRBJ2-2|.|.|12
TGCAGCGACACAGGGACGGCCGGGGAGCTGTTTTTT
CSDTGTAGELFF
>TRBV29-1|TRBJ2-1|many|.|13
TGCAGCGTTGAGGTATACGGGGGAGCTGAGCAGTTCTTC
CSVEVYGGAEQFF
>TRBV20-1|TRBJ2-3|few|.|14
TGCAGTGCCGGCAAGGGGACTAGCACAGATACGCAGTATTTT
CSAGKGTSTDTQYF
>TRBV7-8|TRBJ2-6|many|TRBD1|20
TGTGCCAGCAGCTTAGCTTTGAGGACAGGGGAAGTTTCTGGGGCCAACGTCCTGACTTTC
CASSLALRTGEVSGANVLTF
>TRBV7-2|TRBJ2-3|many|.|14
TGTGCCAGCAGCTTAGGGTTGCAAGTGGATACGCAGTATTTT
CASSLGLQVDTQYF
>TRBV7-6|TRBJ1-6|.|.|12
TGTGCCAGCAGCCCCCCAAGCTCACCCCTCCACTTT
CASSPPSSPLHF
>TRBV12-3/TRBV12-4|TRBJ1-4|many|.|14
TGTGCCAGCAGTTTAAGTCAGGGGACTGAAAAACTGTTTTTT
CASSLSQGTEKLFF
>TRBV6-2/TRBV6-3|TRBJ2-1|many|TRBD2|17
TGTGCCAGCAGTAATGACTTCCCGACTAGCCCGCGGGCTGAGCAGTTCTTC
CASSNDFPTSPRAEQFF
>TRBV4-2|TRBJ1-5|many|.|12
TGTGCCAGCAGCCAATCGGGGCAGCCCCAGCATTTT
CASSQSGQPQHF
>TRBV7-7|TRBJ2-2|many|TRBD1|15
TGTGCTAGCAGCTTGGAAGGGGGCCCAGGTGGGGAGCTGTTTTTT
CASSLEGGPGGELFF
>TRBV20-1|TRBJ2-7|few|.|11
TGCAGTGCCGGGGGCCGGTACGAGCAGTACTTC
CSAGGRYEQYF
>TRBV7-9|TRBJ1-1|.|.|13
TGTGCCAGCAGCTTAGGGGAAGGGGCTGAAGCTTTCTTT
CASSLGEGAEAFF
>TRBV20-1|TRBJ1-2|many|.|11
TGCAGTGCTGAGGAGAGATCCGGCTACACCTTC
CSAEERSGYTF
>TRBV5-6|TRBJ1-2|many|.|16
TGTGCCAGCAGCTTGGGTTGGAGGAGAAAGAACTATGGCTACACCTTC
CASSLGWRRKNYGYTF
>TRBV20-1|TRBJ1-1|.|TRBD1|16
TGCAGTGCTAGAAAAGGGACAGGGTTGGAGAACACTGAAGCTTTCTTT
CSARKGTGLENTEAFF
>TRBV7-7|TRBJ2-1|many|TRBD1|15
TGTGCTAGCAGCCCGGACAGGGGAGCCCTCAATGAGCAGTTCTTC
CASSPDRGALNEQFF
>TRBV7-2|TRBJ2-2|many|.|13
TGTGCCAGCAGCTTTGTTAGCACCGGGGAGCTGTTTTTT
CASSFVSTGELFF
>TRBV7-6|TRBJ2-2|many|.|14
TGTGCCAGCAGCTTAGCTAGCTCATCCGGGGAGCTGTTTTTT
CASSLASSSGELFF
>TRBV23-1|TRBJ1-1|few|.|15
TGCGCCAGCAGTCATTCCGGACGGCGTAACACTGAAGCTTTCTTT
CASSHSGRRNTEAFF
>TRBV20-1|TRBJ1-2|.|TRBD1|12
TGCAGTGCTATTGGGACAGGGGGTGGCTACACCTTC
CSAIGTGGGYTF
>TRBV18|TRBJ1-4|.|.|14
TGTGCCAGCTCATCCGGGGCTTCTAATGAAAAACTGTTTTTT
CASSSGASNEKLFF
>TRBV29-1|TRBJ1-5|.|TRBD1|13
TGCAGCGTTGCCAGGGGGCTCGATCAGCCCCAGCATTTT
CSVARGLDQPQHF
>TRBV20-1|TRBJ2-3|many|.|12
TGCAGTGCTAGTGGAGACAGAGATACGCAGTATTTT
CSASGDRDTQYF
>TRBV5-4|TRBJ2-7|few|.|16
TGTGCCAGCAGCCTGGCCCCCGGGACGAATTCCTACGAGCAGTACTTC
CASSLAPGTNSYEQYF
>TRBV7-2|TRBJ2-5|many|TRBD1|14
TGTGCCAGCAGCCGACAGGGGGCGGGAGAGACCCAGTACTTC
CASSRQGAGETQYF
>TRBV7-9|TRBJ2-7|many|TRBD1|14
TGTGCCAGCAGTTCAGGGACAGACTCCTACGAGCAGTACTTC
CASSSGTDSYEQYF
>TRBV12-3/TRBV12-4|TRBJ1-1|.|TRBD1|15
TGTGCCAGCAGTCAACCAGGACAGGCGAACACTGAAGCTTTCTTT
CASSQPGQANTEAFF
>TRBV28|TRBJ1-1|many|TRBD1|14
TGTGCCAGCAGCCTATTGACAGGGGGCACTGAAGCTTTCTTT
CASSLLTGGTEAFF
>TRBV5-6|TRBJ1-4|many|TRBD1|16
TGTGCCAGCAGCTTGGGGGGACAGGGGGAAAATGAAAAACTGTTTTTT
CASSLGGQGENEKLFF
>TRBV13|TRBJ2-1|many|TRBD2|14
TGTGCCAGCACAACGCGGGGGGGGTACAATGAGCAGTTCTTC
CASTTRGGYNEQFF
>TRBV18|TRBJ1-5|many|.|15
TGTGCCAGCTCACCACCCTCCAGGGTCAATCAGCCCCAGCATTTT
CASSPPSRVNQPQHF
>TRBV6-5|TRBJ2-3|.|.|14
TGTGCCAGCAGTTCTTCCCGGGGTCAATCTAAGCAGTATTTT
CASSSSRGQSKQYF
>TRBV7-2|TRBJ2-4|many|TRBD2|19
TGTGCCAGCAGCCCTACCGATGGCGGGGGTTCTAGAGCCAAAAACATTCAGTACTTC
CASSPTDGGGSRAKNIQYF
>TRBV7-2|TRBJ1-1|many|.|13
TGTGCCAGCAGCCCCGGTTGGGGACTTGAAGCTTTCTTT
CASSPGWGLEAFF
>TRBV20-1|TRBJ1-1|many|.|15
TGCAGTGCTAGAGATCAACCGGGAGGATCGGGTTCCGCTTTCTTT
CSARDQPGGSGSAFF
>TRBV6-2/TRBV6-3|TRBJ2-4|many|TRBD1|12
TGTGCCAGCAGTTACACGACCGGGACAGAGTACTTC
CASSYTTGTEYF
>TRBV20-1|TRBJ1-5|few|.|14
TGCAGTGCTAGAGACGGGATGATAAATCAGCCCCAGCATTTT
CSARDGMINQPQHF
>TRBV6-5|TRBJ1-1|many|.|14
TGTGCCAGCAGTTACATGGGCAGGGTTCCTGAAGCTTTCTTT
CASSYMGRVPEAFF